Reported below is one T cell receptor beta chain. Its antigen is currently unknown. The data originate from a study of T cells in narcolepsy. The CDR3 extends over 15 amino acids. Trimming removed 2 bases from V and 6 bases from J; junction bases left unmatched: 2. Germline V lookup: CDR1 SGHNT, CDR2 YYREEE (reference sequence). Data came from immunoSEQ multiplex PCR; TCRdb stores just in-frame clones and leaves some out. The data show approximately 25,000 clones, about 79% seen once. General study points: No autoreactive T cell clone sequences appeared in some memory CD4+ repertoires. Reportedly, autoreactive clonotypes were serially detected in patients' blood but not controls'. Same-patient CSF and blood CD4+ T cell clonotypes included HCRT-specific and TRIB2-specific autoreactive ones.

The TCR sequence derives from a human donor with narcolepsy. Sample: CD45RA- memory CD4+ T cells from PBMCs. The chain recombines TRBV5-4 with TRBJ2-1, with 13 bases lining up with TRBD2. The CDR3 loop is CASSFWTSGSNEQFF. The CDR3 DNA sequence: TGTGCCAGCAGCTTTTGGACTAGCGGGAGCAATGAGCAGTTCTTC.